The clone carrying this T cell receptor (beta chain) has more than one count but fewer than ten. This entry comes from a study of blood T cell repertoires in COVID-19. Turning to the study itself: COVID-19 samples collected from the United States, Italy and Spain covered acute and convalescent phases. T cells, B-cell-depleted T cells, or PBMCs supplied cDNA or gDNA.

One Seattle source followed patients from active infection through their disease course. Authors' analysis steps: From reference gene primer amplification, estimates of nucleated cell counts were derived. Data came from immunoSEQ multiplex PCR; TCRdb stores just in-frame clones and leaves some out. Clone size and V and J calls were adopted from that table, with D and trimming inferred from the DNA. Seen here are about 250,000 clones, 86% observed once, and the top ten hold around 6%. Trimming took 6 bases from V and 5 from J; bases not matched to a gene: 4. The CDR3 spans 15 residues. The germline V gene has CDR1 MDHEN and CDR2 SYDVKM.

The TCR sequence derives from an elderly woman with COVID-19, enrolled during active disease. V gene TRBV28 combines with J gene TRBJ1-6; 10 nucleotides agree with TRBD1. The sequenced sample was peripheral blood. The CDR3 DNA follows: TGTGCCAGCAGAACCGGACAGGGGGATAATTCACCCCTCCACTTT. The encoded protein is CASRTGQGDNSPLHF.